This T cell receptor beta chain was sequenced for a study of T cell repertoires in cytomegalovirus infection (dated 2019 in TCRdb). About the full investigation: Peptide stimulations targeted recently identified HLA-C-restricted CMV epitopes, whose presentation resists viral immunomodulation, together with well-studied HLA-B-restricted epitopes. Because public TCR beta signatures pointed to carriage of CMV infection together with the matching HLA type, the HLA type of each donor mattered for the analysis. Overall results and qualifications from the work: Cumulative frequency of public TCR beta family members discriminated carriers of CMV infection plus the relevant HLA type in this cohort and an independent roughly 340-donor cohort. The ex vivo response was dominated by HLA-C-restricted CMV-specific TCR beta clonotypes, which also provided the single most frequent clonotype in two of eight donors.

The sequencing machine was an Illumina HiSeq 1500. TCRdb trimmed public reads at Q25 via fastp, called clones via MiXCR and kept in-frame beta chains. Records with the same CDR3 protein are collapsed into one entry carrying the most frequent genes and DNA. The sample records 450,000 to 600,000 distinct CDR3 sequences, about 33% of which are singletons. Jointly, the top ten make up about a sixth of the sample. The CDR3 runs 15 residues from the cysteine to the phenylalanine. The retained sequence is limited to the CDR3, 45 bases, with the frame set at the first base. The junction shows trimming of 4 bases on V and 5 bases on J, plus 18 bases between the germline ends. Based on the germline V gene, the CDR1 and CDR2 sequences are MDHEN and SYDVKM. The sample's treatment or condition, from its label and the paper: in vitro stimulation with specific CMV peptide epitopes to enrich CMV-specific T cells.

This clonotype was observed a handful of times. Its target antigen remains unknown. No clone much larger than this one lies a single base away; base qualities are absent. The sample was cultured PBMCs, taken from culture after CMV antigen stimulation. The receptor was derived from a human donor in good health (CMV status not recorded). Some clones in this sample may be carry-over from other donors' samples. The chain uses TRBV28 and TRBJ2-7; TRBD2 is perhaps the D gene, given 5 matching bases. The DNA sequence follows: TGTGCCAGCAGTTCCGATCTCCTAGCCCGCGACGAGCAGTACTTC. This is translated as CASSSDLLARDEQYF. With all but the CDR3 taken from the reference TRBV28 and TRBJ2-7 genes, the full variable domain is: DVKVTQSSRYLVKRTGEKVFLECVQDMDHENMFWYRQDPGLGLRLIYFSYDVKMKEKGDIPEGYSVSREKKERFSLILESASTNQTSMYLCASSSDLLARDEQYFGPGTRLTVT.